The clone carrying this TCR beta chain was picked up many times. What it binds is unknown. The CDR3 contains 12 residues. Trimming shortened V by 8 bases and J by 8 bases, and 10 bases separated the two germline ends. Looked up from germline, CDR1 is LNHDA and CDR2 is SQIVND (reference sequence). These data come from a study of T cells in Graves' hyperthyroidism and ophthalmopathy. Whole-study findings and limits: In validation, the model predicted ophthalmopathy. These predictions came a median roughly seven months before onset.

The TCR beta CDR3 regions underwent amplification using RNA transcripts as the source. The HTBI set primed first-round TCR CDR3 RT-PCR. One entry per CDR3 protein results from TCRdb running MiXCR on the multiplex PCR reads. The data contain some 800,000 distinct CDR3 sequences, 35% to 40% of them singletons. The V gene is TRBV19, the J gene TRBJ1-6; D might be TRBD1 (6 bases). The receptor was isolated from a man aged 18 to 30 with Graves' hyperthyroidism. Sequencing was done on a sample of blood. In DNA, the CDR3 is TGTGCCAGTGGACAGCCAGATTCACCCCTCCACTTT. Protein product: CASGQPDSPLHF.